This TCR beta chain was profiled in a study of shared clonotypes between healthy human individuals. Sorted-subset replicate PCRs used about 200 ng DNA, roughly 28,000 T cell genomes. The data were produced by immunoSEQ multiplex PCR, yet TCRdb's version contains in-frame clones alone and is incomplete. The data contain around 2,000,000 clones, approximately 94% of them singletons. V lost 6 bases, J lost 0 bases, and 15 bases lay in between. The CDR3 sequence is 16 residues long. Germline CDR1 is SNHLY and CDR2 is FYNNEI. CD8 cells regarded as naive lacked CD45RO, were positively chosen for CCR7, and omitted terminally differentiated effector memory CD45RA+ cells.

Material for sequencing was naive CD8+ T cells sorted from blood. The rearrangement uses TRBV2 and TRBJ2-4; no clear D. The origin of this receptor is a man aged 18 to 30 in good health. The CDR3 sequence: CASSASAEIAKNIQYF. CDR3 coding DNA: TGTGCCAGCAGCGCCAGCGCCGAGATAGCCAAAAACATTCAGTACTTC. Supplemented by reference TRBV2 and TRBJ2-4, the full variable domain reads EPEVTQTPSHQVTQMGQEVILRCVPISNHLYFYWYRQILGQKVEFLVSFYNNEISEKSEIFDDQFSVERPDGSNFTLKIRSTKLEDSAMYFCASSASAEIAKNIQYFGAGTRLSVL.